This T cell receptor (beta chain) derives from a study of T-cell reconstitution after alpha-beta-depleted transplantation in children. Construction of the TCRbeta library involved unique molecular identifiers. TCRdb used MiXCR to reprocess the PCR reads, holding one entry per CDR3 protein. The repertoire has almost 250,000 distinct CDR3 sequences, about 26% of them found once; the top ten carry about 2.6%. J lost 1 base, V lost 2 bases, and 4 bases had no gene match. The CDR3 totals 16 residues. Looked up from germline, CDR1 is SGHAT and CDR2 is FQNNGV. This chain joins TRBV11-2 and TRBJ2-1, with 8 nucleotides matching TRBD2. The receptor was derived from a girl aged 2 to 9 with Fanconi anemia, due to receive a stem cell transplant. Specimen: PBMCs, collected before TCRalphabeta/CD19-depleted stem cell transplant. The CDR3 sequence: CASSLSPGGSYNEQFF. Written as DNA, the CDR3 is TGTGCCAGCAGCTTATCGCCGGGAGGGTCCTACAATGAGCAGTTCTTC. The full variable domain, rest sourced from reference TRBV11-2 and TRBJ2-1, is EAGVAQSPRYKIIEKRQSVAFWCNPISGHATLYWYQQILGQGPKLLIQFQNNGVVDDSQLPKDRFSAERLKGVDSTLKIQPAKLEDSAVYLCASSLSPGGSYNEQFFGPGTRLTVL.